This entry lists 18 T cell receptor beta chains sequenced from one sample in a study of early T cells in non-severe SARS-CoV-2 infection. TCRdb reprocessed the 5' RACE reads via MiXCR and lists one record per CDR3 protein. This table has tens of thousands of distinct CDR3 sequences, roughly an eighth appearing once. Specimen: whole blood. The receptors were gathered from an adult who was a healthcare worker with PCR-confirmed SARS-CoV-2 infection or an uninfected control (not recorded which).

This clonotype was recorded at least ten times. The chain employs TRBV10-3 and TRBJ2-6, with a possible D match to TRBD2 (5 bases). The CDR3 runs to 16 residues. The V gene lost 4 bases and the J gene lost 7 bases, with 17 bases spanning the gap. Germline V gene sequence: CDR1 ENHRY, CDR2 SYGVKD. This chain's CDR3 is CAISAGSLGGANVLTF. The CDR3 DNA reads as TGTGCCATCAGTGCGGGGTCCCTCGGAGGAGCCAACGTCCTGACTTTC.

This clonotype came up a few times. The chain links TRBV15 to TRBJ2-7; D gene unclear. V shed 0 bases and J shed 4 bases, with 16 bases lying between them. CDR1 and CDR2 (germline): LNHNV, YYDKDF (reference sequence). CDR3 length: 16 residues. DNA of the CDR3: TGTGCCACCAGCAGAGATCAGGCGAACCCCGCGTACGAGCAGTACTTC. Its translation: CATSRDQANPAYEQYF.

At least ten counts were recorded for this clonotype. CDR3 amino acids: CAIGEPDNTEAFF. In DNA form, the CDR3 reads TGTGCCATCGGAGAGCCAGATAACACTGAAGCTTTCTTT. The chain combines TRBV10-3 with TRBJ1-1; D is unclear. CDR1 is ENHRY, CDR2 SYGVKD, per germline. The CDR3 loop spans 13 amino acids. V was clipped by 8 bases and J by 2 bases, with 12 bases between them.

This clonotype was detected ten times or more. The J gene is TRBJ2-7, the V gene TRBV20-1, with 7 bases that match TRBD1. Germline assignment: CDR1 DFQATT and CDR2 SNEGSKA (reference sequence). The V segment lost 4 bases and the J segment 6 bases; nucleotides outside the gene matches: 12. This CDR3 region has 14 residues. The CDR3 protein is CSAIAEGASGEQYF. CDR3 in DNA: TGCAGTGCTATCGCTGAGGGGGCCTCGGGCGAGCAGTACTTC.

J is TRBJ2-3 and V is TRBV3-1; 9 bases map to TRBD1. With V trimmed by 1 base and J by 1 base, 0 bases remained unmatched. The CDR3 is made up of 15 amino acids. Germline V gene sequence: CDR1 LGHDT, CDR2 YNNKEL (reference sequence). DNA for the CDR3: TGTGCCAGCAGCCAAGGACAGGGGGGCACAGATACGCAGTATTTT. Protein sequence: CASSQGQGGTDTQYF.

This clonotype appeared a few times. The rearrangement joins TRBV5-1 to TRBJ1-4; D is ambiguous. V lost 0 bases to trimming and J lost 3 bases, with 12 bases between them. Germline CDR1 SGHRS, CDR2 YFSETQ. The CDR3 is made up of 16 amino acids. CDR3 sequence: CASSLEAAPANEKLFF. CDR3 sequence (DNA): TGCGCCAGCAGCTTGGAGGCCGCTCCGGCTAATGAAAAACTGTTTTTT.

The table lists this clonotype with many counts. This chain connects TRBV10-3 to TRBJ1-6; unclear D gene. Trimming removed 1 base at V and 14 bases at J, with 9 bases between. The CDR3 has 12 residues. Germline assignment: CDR1 ENHRY and CDR2 SYGVKD. The DNA for the CDR3 is TGTGCCATCAGTGAGTTGAGGAACACCCTCCACTTT. As protein: CAISELRNTLHF.

This clonotype appeared many times. The J gene is TRBJ2-1, the V gene TRBV20-1; 9 bases map to TRBD1. Per germline, CDR1 DFQATT and CDR2 SNEGSKA (reference sequence). The CDR3 has 14 residues. With V trimmed by 6 bases and J by 5 bases, 8 bases remained unmatched. The CDR3: CSAIRTGVHNEQFF. The CDR3 region has the DNA TGCAGTGCCATCCGGACAGGGGTGCACAATGAGCAGTTCTTC.

This chain uses TRBV7-9 with TRBJ2-5, with D unresolved. Per germline, CDR1 SEHNR and CDR2 FQNEAQ (reference sequence). The CDR3 consists of 13 residues. Trimming removed 5 bases from V and 6 bases from J, with 13 bases in between. This chain's CDR3 is CASSADAEKTQYF. The CDR3 DNA reads TGTGCCAGCAGCGCGGACGCGGAGAAGACCCAGTACTTC.

V and J are TRBV20-1 and TRBJ2-7, with TRBD1 matching 7 bases. V gave up 3 bases and J gave up 3 bases; unmatched junction bases: 5. CDR3 length: 13 residues. CDR1 DFQATT and CDR2 SNEGSKA come from the germline V gene (reference sequence). This CDR3 is CSASWGQIYEQYF. CDR3 nucleotide sequence: TGCAGTGCTAGTTGGGGACAGATCTACGAGCAGTACTTC.

This clonotype was detected a few times. This chain uses TRBV30 with TRBJ2-4; the D is unclear. This CDR3 contains 10 residues. Trimming stripped 7 bases from V and 5 bases from J, with 6 bases between. The germline V gene encodes CDR1 GTSNPN and CDR2 SVGIG (reference sequence). CDR3 DNA sequence: TGTGCCTACGGAGAAAACATTCAGTACTTC. Protein sequence: CAYGENIQYF.

This clonotype was observed at least ten times. The chain employs TRBV11-1 and TRBJ2-2; perhaps TRBD2 as D (6 bases). The CDR3 is 15 amino acids. Trimming stripped 5 bases from V and 3 bases from J, with 13 bases between. Germline-derived CDR1 and CDR2 are SGHAT and FQDESV (reference sequence). The CDR3 coding sequence is TGTGCCAGCAGCCCAGGGACTTACTACACCGGGGAGCTGTTTTTT. This encodes CASSPGTYYTGELFF.

The chain is built from TRBV28 and TRBJ1-4; 8 bases match TRBD1. Trimming cost V 5 bases and J 3 bases; bases outside gene matches: 8. CDR1 is MDHEN, CDR2 SYDVKM, per germline. This CDR3 region has 16 residues. DNA for the CDR3: TGTGCCAGCAGTGCCGCCGACAGGGGTTCTAATGAAAAACTGTTTTTT. It codes for CASSAADRGSNEKLFF.

This clonotype was counted a few times. The rearrangement links TRBV18 to TRBJ1-1; D is possibly TRBD1 (5 bases). Between the trimmed V and J ends, which lost 3 bases and 10 bases, there was a span of 12 bases. The length of the CDR3 is 12 residues. Germline V gives CDR1 KGHSH, CDR2 LQKENI. The CDR3 nucleotides read TGTGCCAGCTCACCGACCGGCGGGGCAGCTTTCTTT. This codes for CASSPTGGAAFF.

This chain connects TRBV4-1 to TRBJ2-1; 8 bases are a match to TRBD2. The CDR3 is 16 amino acids. Germline CDR1 reads MGHRA; CDR2 reads YSYEKL. J gave up 8 bases and V 4 bases, and 13 bases lay outside the gene matches. CDR3 sequence reads: CASSPSGRWVGDEQFF. CDR3 coding DNA: TGCGCCAGCAGCCCGAGCGGGAGATGGGTTGGGGATGAGCAGTTCTTC.

The sample holds a few counts of this clonotype. V gene TRBV11-3 combines with J gene TRBJ1-2; D is ambiguous. Germline V gene sequence: CDR1 SGHNT, CDR2 YENEEA. The CDR3 is 15 amino acids. Trimming left V 4 bases short and J 4 bases short, with 16 bases between. CDR3 residues: CASSYAPDVGYGYTF. CDR3 in DNA: TGTGCCAGCAGCTATGCTCCCGATGTCGGCTATGGCTACACCTTC.

In this sample, this clonotype turned up a few times. This sequence joins TRBV20-1 and TRBJ2-7; 8 nucleotides line up with TRBD2. Germline CDR1 is DFQATT and CDR2 is SNEGSKA (reference sequence). The CDR3 runs to 17 residues. Trimming took 0 bases from V and 0 from J; bases not matched to a gene: 10. This CDR3 is CSARDPKGLGSSYEQYF. In nucleotides, the CDR3 is TGCAGTGCTAGAGATCCTAAGGGACTAGGTAGCTCCTACGAGCAGTACTTC.

The sample holds many counts of this clonotype. This sequence joins TRBV19 and TRBJ2-1; D is uncertain. V was shortened by 4 bases and J by 3 bases, with 7 bases between the two germline ends. CDR1 LNHDA and CDR2 SQIVND come from the germline V gene (reference sequence). This CDR3 region has 13 residues. In DNA form, the CDR3 reads TGTGCCAGTAGTAGGATCTTCTACAATGAGCAGTTCTTC. It is translated as CASSRIFYNEQFF.